The rows below give T cell receptor beta chains drawn from one sample of a study of OX40 agonist ivuxolimab in advanced cancers. Measured with immunoSEQ multiplex PCR; TCRdb has only the in-frame clones, and not every one. The top ten clones hold about 31% of a sample with about 12,000 clones, around four fifths of them seen once. Sample: CD4+ or CD8+ T cells sorted from blood, taken in a trial of the OX40 agonist ivuxolimab. The receptor set was obtained from an adult with an advanced solid tumor such as melanoma, head and neck, liver or kidney cancer. Each CDR3 is given with its conserved first and last residue. A D gene is named only where the DNA matches it firmly. Only part of the rows carry a size: once, few, many, or a class if the clone is expanded.

d_call	j_call	cdr3_length	clone_size	v_call	cdr3_aa	cdr3_nt
NA	TRBJ1-4	15	NA	TRBV30	CAWSVIGSANEKLFF	TGTGCCTGGAGTGTAATAGGGTCGGCTAATGAAAAACTGTTTTTT
NA	TRBJ2-7	11	few	TRBV20-1	CSAREGIRQYF	TGCAGTGCTAGAGAAGGGATCCGGCAGTACTTC
NA	TRBJ1-1	13	few	TRBV9	CASRNDKQGEAFF	TGTGCCAGCAGGAATGACAAACAGGGTGAAGCTTTCTTT
NA	TRBJ2-6	16	NA	TRBV19	CASTGDPISGANVLTF	TGTGCCAGTACAGGGGACCCTATCTCTGGGGCCAACGTCCTGACTTTC
NA	TRBJ1-1	15	NA	TRBV6-5	CASSYSQGVNTEAFF	TGTGCCAGCAGTTACTCACAGGGTGTGAACACTGAAGCTTTCTTT
NA	TRBJ2-7	15	few	TRBV6-1	CASSEIADPSYEQYF	TGTGCCAGCAGTGAAATAGCGGACCCCTCCTACGAGCAGTACTTC
NA	TRBJ2-3	16	NA	TRBV28	CASSTFSGKGTDTQYF	TGTGCCAGCAGTACTTTCTCCGGGAAGGGCACAGATACGCAGTATTTT
NA	TRBJ1-1	15	NA	TRBV6-5	CASSSLPGLNTEAFF	TGTGCCAGCAGTTCCCTACCCGGGTTGAACACTGAAGCTTTCTTT
TRBD2	TRBJ2-2	17	NA	TRBV30	CAWSHAGGPGYTGELFF	TGTGCCTGGAGTCATGCGGGAGGGCCAGGGTACACCGGGGAGCTGTTTTTT
NA	TRBJ2-6	15	NA	TRBV13	CASSLESSGANVLTF	TGTGCCTCCAGCTTAGAGAGCTCTGGGGCCAACGTCCTGACTTTC
NA	TRBJ2-1	12	few	TRBV14	CASSAGANEQFF	TGTGCCAGCAGCGCAGGGGCTAATGAGCAGTTCTTC
NA	TRBJ2-3	15	NA	TRBV4-1	CASSQVPGAADTQYF	TGCGCCAGCAGCCAAGTACCAGGGGCGGCAGATACGCAGTATTTT
NA	TRBJ2-1	14	NA	TRBV27	CASRTGNSYNEQFF	TGTGCCAGCAGGACAGGAAACTCCTACAATGAGCAGTTCTTC
NA	TRBJ2-7	14	NA	TRBV11-2	CASSHRDRNYEQYF	TGTGCCAGCAGCCACCGGGACCGCAACTACGAGCAGTACTTC
NA	TRBJ2-7	14	NA	TRBV25-1	CASSERRVHDEQYF	TGTGCCAGCAGTGAACGCCGCGTTCACGACGAGCAGTACTTC
NA	TRBJ2-1	12	NA	TRBV11-2	CASSPPSTEQFF	TGTGCCAGCAGCCCCCCCTCTACGGAGCAGTTCTTC
TRBD2	TRBJ2-1	14	NA	TRBV29-1	CSVVSGRRYNEQFF	TGCAGCGTGGTTAGCGGGAGGCGATACAATGAGCAGTTCTTC
NA	TRBJ2-7	15	once	TRBV11-2	CASSLAWAGVYEQYF	TGTGCCAGCAGCTTAGCCTGGGCAGGTGTGTACGAGCAGTACTTC
TRBD1	TRBJ2-7	15	NA	TRBV6-5	CASSTRDSPSYEQYF	TGTGCCAGCAGCACTCGGGACAGCCCCTCCTACGAGCAGTACTTC
TRBD1	TRBJ2-1	19	NA	TRBV27	CASSLIGDRSVSSYNEQFF	TGTGCCAGCAGTCTCATCGGGGACAGGTCCGTCAGCTCCTACAATGAGCAGTTCTTC
NA	TRBJ2-7	11	NA	TRBV28	CASSTYYEQYF	TGTGCCAGCAGTACCTACTACGAGCAGTACTTC
TRBD2	TRBJ2-2	17	NA	TRBV2	CASSGETSGFNTGELFF	TGTGCCAGCAGTGGCGAGACTAGCGGGTTTAACACCGGGGAGCTGTTTTTT
TRBD2	TRBJ2-1	16	NA	TRBV11-1	CASSLMGLAGYNEQFF	TGTGCCAGCAGCTTGATGGGACTAGCGGGTTACAATGAGCAGTTCTTC
NA	TRBJ2-3	15	NA	TRBV5-5	CASSLDSGGTDTQYF	TGTGCCAGCAGCTTGGACAGCGGCGGGACAGATACGCAGTATTTT
TRBD1	TRBJ2-1	16	NA	TRBV7-8	CASSLVSQGEYNEQFF	TGTGCCAGCAGCTTAGTGAGTCAGGGGGAATACAATGAGCAGTTCTTC
TRBD2	TRBJ2-7	17	once	TRBV9	CASSVGPLAGGPYEQYF	TGTGCCAGCAGCGTAGGCCCCTTGGCGGGAGGGCCCTACGAGCAGTACTTC
NA	TRBJ2-7	12	NA	TRBV30	CAWSVQVHEQYF	TGTGCCTGGAGTGTACAGGTCCACGAGCAGTACTTC
NA	TRBJ1-5	13	NA	TRBV28	CASTPGLSQPQHF	TGTGCCAGCACCCCGGGGTTATCCCAGCCCCAGCATTTT
TRBD2	TRBJ2-1	13	NA	TRBV29-1	CSLKTSGYNEQFF	TGCAGCTTAAAGACTAGCGGCTACAATGAGCAGTTCTTC
NA	TRBJ2-1	15	few	TRBV7-6	CASSLPDAQVNEQFF	TGTGCCAGCAGCTTACCGGACGCTCAGGTGAATGAGCAGTTCTTC
NA	TRBJ1-2	16	NA	TRBV6-1	CASSVQGWNPNYGYTF	TGTGCCAGCAGTGTACAGGGATGGAACCCTAACTATGGCTACACCTTC
NA	TRBJ2-1	15	once	TRBV27	CASSRLTSSYNEQFF	TGTGCCAGCAGCCGCCTGACTAGCTCCTACAATGAGCAGTTCTTC
TRBD2	TRBJ2-7	16	NA	TRBV2	CAGAGLAGASSYEQYF	TGTGCCGGGGCGGGACTAGCGGGCGCCAGCTCCTACGAGCAGTACTTC
NA	TRBJ2-5	12	NA	TRBV28	CASSSNVETQYF	TGTGCCAGCAGTTCGAACGTAGAGACCCAGTACTTC
NA	TRBJ2-5	15	NA	TRBV27	CASSFSRFSPETQYF	TGTGCCAGCAGTTTCTCCCGTTTTTCCCCAGAGACCCAGTACTTC
TRBD1	TRBJ2-5	13	medium-sized	TRBV7-9	CAIETGYQETQYF	TGTGCCATCGAGACAGGGTACCAAGAGACCCAGTACTTC
TRBD1	TRBJ1-3	15	NA	TRBV7-9	CASSLRGGTGNTIYF	TGTGCCAGCAGCTTACGAGGGGGCACTGGAAACACCATATATTTT
TRBD2	TRBJ2-3	15	NA	TRBV7-9	CASSPREGVKDTQYF	TGTGCCAGCAGTCCCCGGGAGGGGGTTAAAGATACGCAGTATTTT
NA	TRBJ2-5	10	NA	TRBV2	CASSGRTQYF	TGTGCCAGCAGTGGGAGGACCCAGTACTTC
NA	TRBJ2-3	14	few	TRBV7-6	CASSAARSTDTQYF	TGTGCCAGCAGCGCGGCGCGGAGCACAGATACGCAGTATTTT
NA	TRBJ2-2	10	NA	TRBV7-9	CASSFRELFF	TGTGCCAGCAGCTTCCGGGAGCTGTTTTTT
NA	TRBJ2-1	14	few	TRBV4-3	CASSQGLAYNEQFF	TGCGCCAGCAGCCAGGGACTGGCGTACAATGAGCAGTTCTTC
TRBD2	TRBJ2-1	18	once	TRBV18	CASSPLGDGTSGGYEQFF	TGTGCCAGCTCACCACTAGGTGACGGGACTAGCGGTGGCTATGAGCAGTTCTTC
NA	TRBJ2-3	14	few	TRBV28	CASSLSTSTDTQYF	TGTGCCAGCAGTTTATCCACAAGCACAGATACGCAGTATTTT
NA	TRBJ2-7	11	NA	TRBV6-1	CASRVSYEQYF	TGTGCCAGCAGGGTCTCCTACGAGCAGTACTTC
NA	TRBJ2-3	13	NA	TRBV5-6	CASISPSTDTQYF	TGTGCCAGCATCTCCCCTAGCACAGATACGCAGTATTTT
NA	TRBJ2-7	16	once	TRBV4-1	CASSQDITGLRDEQYF	TGCGCCAGCAGCCAAGATATCACAGGGCTAAGGGACGAGCAGTACTTC